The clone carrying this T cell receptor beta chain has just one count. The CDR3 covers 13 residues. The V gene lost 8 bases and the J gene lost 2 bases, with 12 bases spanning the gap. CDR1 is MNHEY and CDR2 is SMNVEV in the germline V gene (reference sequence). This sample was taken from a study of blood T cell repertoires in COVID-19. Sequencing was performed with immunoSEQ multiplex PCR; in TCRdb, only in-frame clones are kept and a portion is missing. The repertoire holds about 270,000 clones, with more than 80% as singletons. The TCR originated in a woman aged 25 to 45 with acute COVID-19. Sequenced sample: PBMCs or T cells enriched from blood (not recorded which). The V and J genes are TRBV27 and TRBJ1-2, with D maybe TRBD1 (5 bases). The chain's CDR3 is CASGPGLNYGYTF. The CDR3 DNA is TGTGCCAGCGGACCAGGGTTAAACTATGGCTACACCTTC.